A selection of T cell receptor beta chains follows, all from one sample in a study of blood T cell repertoires in COVID-19. The data were produced by immunoSEQ multiplex PCR, yet TCRdb's version contains in-frame clones alone and is incomplete. The data contain over 300,000 clones, around 88% of them singletons. The specimen was peripheral blood. The origin of the receptors is a woman aged 50 to 65 with acute or convalescent COVID-19. Each CDR3 is given with its conserved first and last residue. Each record gives: D gene, J gene, clone size, CDR3 length, V gene, CDR3 DNA, CDR3 protein. The D gene is left open where the match is weak. Size tells how often a clone was seen (once, few, many) or the class of an expanded clone, and some rows leave it out.

TRBD1 | TRBJ2-4 | - | 13 | TRBV28 | TGTGCCAGCAGTCAGACAGGGCAGAACATTCAGTACTTC | CASSQTGQNIQYF
- | TRBJ2-1 | - | 15 | TRBV15 | TGTGCCACCAGCAGAGATCGGATCGGGGGAAATGAGCAGTTCTTC | CATSRDRIGGNEQFF
- | TRBJ2-7 | - | 15 | TRBV15 | TGTGCCACCAGCAAATATAGCGGTGTCTCCTACGAGCAGTACTTC | CATSKYSGVSYEQYF
- | TRBJ1-1 | - | 13 | TRBV11-3 | TGTGCCAGCAGCTTGTCGGCGGGCACTGAAGCTTTCTTT | CASSLSAGTEAFF
- | TRBJ2-1 | - | 14 | TRBV19 | TGTGCCAGTAGTATTAGAGAGAGATACAATGAGCAGTTCTTC | CASSIRERYNEQFF
- | TRBJ1-1 | - | 13 | TRBV24-1 | TGTGCCACCAGTGGGGCAGTGAACACTGAAGCTTTCTTT | CATSGAVNTEAFF
TRBD1 | TRBJ2-5 | - | 15 | TRBV5-1 | TGCGCCAGCAGCTTGGAGGCACAGGGGGCGAAGACCCAGTACTTC | CASSLEAQGAKTQYF
TRBD2 | TRBJ2-1 | once | 11 | TRBV20-1 | TGCAGTGCGACCAAAGCGGGAGAACAGTTCTTC | CSATKAGEQFF
- | TRBJ1-3 | - | 15 | TRBV5-1 | TGCGCCAGCAGCACACAGGGCCATCCTGGAAACACCATATATTTT | CASSTQGHPGNTIYF
- | TRBJ1-1 | - | 13 | TRBV12-3/TRBV12-4 | TGTGCCAGCAGTTTAAGGTCGGCGGGGGAAGCTTTCTTT | CASSLRSAGEAFF
TRBD1 | TRBJ1-2 | once | 16 | TRBV10-3 | TGTGCCATCAGTGACCCCGGGACAGGGGAAAACTATGGCTACACCTTC | CAISDPGTGENYGYTF
TRBD1 | TRBJ2-2 | - | 15 | TRBV7-9 | TGTGCCAGCAGTCCGGGACAGGGGGCCACCGGGGAGCTGTTTTTT | CASSPGQGATGELFF
- | TRBJ2-7 | once | 15 | TRBV3-1/TRBV3-2 | TGTGCCAGCAGGCAAACAAGGGGGTCCCTTGGCGAGCAGTACTTC | CASRQTRGSLGEQYF
- | TRBJ2-2 | - | 17 | TRBV7-9 | TGTGCCAGCAGCTTAGACCGTTCTCTAGCGAACACCGGGGAGCTGTTTTTT | CASSLDRSLANTGELFF
TRBD1 | TRBJ1-4 | few | 16 | TRBV19 | TGTGCCAGTAGTAAGACAGGGTTGCGGGTATACGAAAAACTGTTTTTT | CASSKTGLRVYEKLFF
- | TRBJ1-5 | - | 17 | TRBV28 | TGTGCCAGCAGTTTGATCACAGGGAAGACCCACAATCAGCCCCAGCATTTT | CASSLITGKTHNQPQHF
- | TRBJ2-7 | - | 12 | TRBV11-1 | TGTGCCAGCAGCACTAGAACCTACGAGCAGTACTTC | CASSTRTYEQYF
- | TRBJ1-5 | - | 17 | TRBV7-9 | TGTGCCAGCAGCTTATGGGGGACACCATATAGCAATCAGCCCCAGCATTTT | CASSLWGTPYSNQPQHF
TRBD1 | TRBJ1-1 | - | 14 | TRBV27 | TGTGCCAGCAGCTCCGGGACAGGGATCGCTGAAGCTTTCTTT | CASSSGTGIAEAFF
- | TRBJ1-1 | few | 13 | TRBV2 | TGTGCCAGCAGTGAAGCGCGGCAGGGTGGAGCTTTCTTT | CASSEARQGGAFF
- | TRBJ2-1 | - | 17 | TRBV9 | TGTGCCAGCAGCCAATACCAGAGCAGGGCCAGATACAATGAGCAGTTCTTC | CASSQYQSRARYNEQFF
- | TRBJ2-1 | - | 14 | TRBV7-9 | TGTGCCAGCAGCTTAAGAGACAGTGGGAATGAGCAGTTCTTC | CASSLRDSGNEQFF
TRBD1 | TRBJ1-2 | - | 16 | TRBV2 | TGTGCCAGCAGTGACTCTTCGACAGGGAGTGAGTCGGGCTACACCTTC | CASSDSSTGSESGYTF
- | TRBJ2-1 | - | 18 | TRBV21-1 | TGTTTTTGGGAGTTTACTAGCGGGAATCAAGCGGCCGGCAATGAGCAGTTCTTC | CFWEFTSGNQAAGNEQFF
- | TRBJ1-1 | - | 15 | TRBV27 | TGTGCCAGCCGCGGGCCCCTACTCTTGAACACTGAAGCTTTCTTT | CASRGPLLLNTEAFF
TRBD2 | TRBJ2-5 | - | 16 | TRBV11-2 | TGTGCCAGCATGAGCGGGGCGGGAGGGGGTCGGGAGACCCAGTACTTC | CASMSGAGGGRETQYF
TRBD2 | TRBJ2-3 | - | 17 | TRBV4-3 | TGCGCCAGCAGCCAAGAAGGGAGAGTAGCGGGACCGGATACGCAGTATTTT | CASSQEGRVAGPDTQYF
TRBD2 | TRBJ2-7 | - | 15 | TRBV7-9 | TGTGCCAGCAGCTTAGTTCTTGGACTAGCTTACGAGCAGTACTTC | CASSLVLGLAYEQYF
- | TRBJ2-5 | few | 11 | TRBV5-8 | TGTGCCAGCAGGCAGAGGGAGACCCAGTACTTC | CASRQRETQYF
TRBD1 | TRBJ1-2 | - | 15 | TRBV24-1 | TGTGCCACCAGTGCCCAAGGACAGGGGGTCTATGGCTACACCTTC | CATSAQGQGVYGYTF
- | TRBJ1-2 | - | 14 | TRBV5-4 | TGTGCCAGCATGAGGAGGGAGGCGATCTCTGGCTACACCTTC | CASMRREAISGYTF
TRBD2 | TRBJ2-3 | - | 16 | TRBV5-4 | TGTGCCAGCAGCCAGCCGGGACTAGCGGTGGCAGATACGCAGTATTTT | CASSQPGLAVADTQYF
TRBD2 | TRBJ2-5 | - | 15 | TRBV2 | TGTGCCAGCAGCAAGGAGGGACTAGCTCAAGAGACCCAGTACTTC | CASSKEGLAQETQYF
- | TRBJ2-7 | few | 12 | TRBV12-3/TRBV12-4 | TGTGCCAGCAGTTTGAGGTTCTACGAGCAGTACTTC | CASSLRFYEQYF
TRBD2 | TRBJ2-1 | - | 16 | TRBV9 | TGTGCCAGTAGCAAAATAGCGGGAGGGCCGTTAAATGAGCAGTTCTTC | CASSKIAGGPLNEQFF
TRBD1 | TRBJ2-2 | - | 16 | TRBV24-1 | TGTGCCACCAGTAGTAGGGGGACAGGGTATTCCGGGGAGCTGTTTTTT | CATSSRGTGYSGELFF
TRBD2 | TRBJ2-1 | - | 16 | TRBV19 | TGTGCCAGTAGTACAACTAGCGGGCCTCCCTACAATGAGCAGTTCTTC | CASSTTSGPPYNEQFF
- | TRBJ2-7 | - | 11 | TRBV12-3/TRBV12-4 | TGTGCCAGCAGCCGCTACTACGAGCAGTACTTC | CASSRYYEQYF
- | TRBJ1-6 | - | 16 | TRBV7-4 | TGTGCCAGCAGCTTAAGACGGGACTGCGCGAATTCACCCCTCCACTTT | CASSLRRDCANSPLHF
TRBD1 | TRBJ2-7 | once | 13 | TRBV29-1 | TGCAGCGTTGAAGTGGACAGGGTGGGAGAGCAGTACTTC | CSVEVDRVGEQYF
TRBD1 | TRBJ1-6 | few | 14 | TRBV28 | TGTGCCAGCAGTTCGGGACAGTATAATTCACCCCTCCACTTT | CASSSGQYNSPLHF
- | TRBJ2-1 | - | 15 | TRBV11-2 | TGTGCCAGCAGCTTGGGGCGGAGCTCCTACAATGAGCAGTTCTTC | CASSLGRSSYNEQFF
TRBD2 | TRBJ2-1 | - | 16 | TRBV30 | TGTGCCTGGAGGGACCCTCTAGCGGGAGGGTACAATGAGCAGTTCTTC | CAWRDPLAGGYNEQFF
TRBD2 | TRBJ2-2 | - | 17 | TRBV9 | TGTGCCAGCAGCGTAGGACTAGCGGGAGCTGGGACCGGGGAGCTGTTTTTT | CASSVGLAGAGTGELFF
- | TRBJ1-4 | - | 15 | TRBV5-4 | TGTGCCAGCAGCCGCGCGGACAGCCGACGGGAAAAACTGTTTTTT | CASSRADSRREKLFF
- | TRBJ1-6 | - | 16 | TRBV5-1 | TGCGCCAGCAGCGCTGGTCCGGGAGCCGATAATTCACCCCTCCACTTT | CASSAGPGADNSPLHF